This note documents a single T cell receptor (beta chain) sequence. Sequencing was performed with immunoSEQ multiplex PCR; in TCRdb, only in-frame clones are kept and a portion is missing. The repertoire includes approximately 31,000 clones, 85% of them detected once, and approximately 16% sits in the top ten. This specimen belongs to a study of blood T cell repertoires in COVID-19. Germline V gene sequence: CDR1 SGHVS, CDR2 FQNEAQ. V gave up 2 bases and J gave up 2 bases, with 13 bases separating them. This CDR3 is built from 15 residues. The clonotype comes from a woman aged 60-75 years with active COVID-19. The sequencing input was peripheral blood. The V call is TRBV7-8, the J call TRBJ2-7; possible D gene TRBD2, 6 bases. DNA of the CDR3: TGTGCCAGCAGCTTAAGCGCGGGGATGACCTACGAGCAGTACTTC. Translated, it gives CASSLSAGMTYEQYF.